These T cell receptor beta chains were read from a single sample in a study of blood T cells in healthy people across ages. MiXCR, applied by TCRdb to the 5' RACE reads, yields one record per CDR3 protein. The repertoire consists of just over 1 million distinct CDR3 sequences, with 40% to 45% occurring once and the leading ten covering approximately 17%. The specimen was blood. The receptors come from a woman aged 55-69 years in good health. Each CDR3 is given with its conserved first and last residue. Fields, in order: CDR3 length, V gene, CDR3 protein.

17 TRBV7-9 CASSSGTSGFSMNEQFF
15 TRBV11-3 CASSQRTSTSNEQFF
15 TRBV5-1 CASSWTTSGSSEQYF
14 TRBV28 CASSRRLRNNEQFF
12 TRBV29-1 CSVVDLWNEQFF
16 TRBV4-2 CASSQDRAQVKYGYTF
12 TRBV27 CASGTGNNEQFF
17 TRBV27 CASSLAMPGQGRYEQYF
15 TRBV27 CASSPVDRVQETQYF
16 TRBV20-1 CSARRQGVLRVNEQYF
14 TRBV6-5 CASSYFTGDSGYTF
14 TRBV12-3/TRBV12-4 CASLGGGSYNEQFF
14 TRBV7-9 CASSSQAYNSPLHF
14 TRBV6-5 CASSYADQYNEQFF
16 TRBV11-2 CASSSLGLAGENEQFF
12 TRBV20-1 CSARGPQETQYF
14 TRBV5-1 CASTTRDSGDTQYF
17 TRBV6-6 CASSYGLGAGGGETQYF
16 TRBV5-1 CASSYNPGLAGNEQYF
14 TRBV10-3 CATQRERPYNEQFF